What follows are 27 T cell receptor beta chains derived from one specimen sequenced in a study of shared clonotypes between healthy human individuals (dated by TCRdb to 2020 to 2022). The method behind the library was the immunoSEQ multiplex PCR assay. The clones in this table, taken by TCRdb from immuneACCESS, are in-frame only. Not every clone is retained; where verified, under half of the shortfall comes from an unresolved V gene, and the cause of the rest is unknown. The sample includes over a million clones, with about 96% observed a single time. The biggest ten clones account for 1.2% of the sample. Sequencing was done on a sample of naive CD4+ T cells sorted from blood. According to the study, the label for this sample's cell subset or site signals: CD45RA+ positively selected. Source of these receptors: a man younger than 40 in good health.

The V and J genes are TRBV11-2 and TRBJ2-1, with D perhaps TRBD2 (7 bases). V lost 2 bases to trimming and J lost 0 bases, with 17 bases between them. The CDR3 is 18 residues long. The germline gives CDR1 SGHAT, CDR2 FQNNGV. The CDR3 DNA is TGTGCCAGCAGCTTATTAGGGGGGGGATTTAGCTCCTACAATGAGCAGTTCTTC. This encodes CASSLLGGGFSSYNEQFF.

A single count supports this clone. The rearrangement uses TRBV6-6 and TRBJ1-4, with a weak D call TRBD1 (5 bases). The CDR3 runs to 15 residues. The V end lost 4 bases, the J end lost 3 bases, and 12 bases lay between the germline ends. The germline gives CDR1 MNHNY, CDR2 SVGAGI (reference sequence). The chain's CDR3 is CASSWGRAPNEKLFF. For the CDR3, the DNA is TGTGCCAGCAGTTGGGGACGGGCGCCTAATGAAAAACTGTTTTTT.

Only one count was recorded for this clone. The chain carries TRBV10-2 and TRBJ2-5; maybe TRBD2 (7 bases). Germline CDR1 WSHSY, CDR2 SAAADI. V lost 1 base to trimming and J lost 5 bases, with 17 bases between them. This CDR3 spans 16 amino acids. The CDR3 reads CASSEYREGPLETQYF. Here the CDR3 DNA reads TGCGCCAGCAGTGAGTACAGGGAGGGCCCGTTGGAGACCCAGTACTTC.

This sequence joins TRBV29-1 and TRBJ2-4; D is unresolved. The V end lost 1 base, the J end lost 2 bases, and 9 bases lay between the germline ends. Germline V gene lookup returns CDR1 SQVTM and CDR2 ANQGSEA. The CDR3 extends over 14 amino acids. The CDR3 sequence is CSVEAQNSKNIQYF. The CDR3 DNA reads TGCAGCGTTGAAGCCCAAAATTCCAAAAACATTCAGTACTTC.

V is TRBV5-5 and J is TRBJ2-1, with 12 bases matching TRBD2. The germline gives CDR1 SGHKS, CDR2 YYEKEE (reference sequence). V lost 0 bases to trimming and J lost 0 bases; unmatched junction nucleotides: 4. The CDR3 has 18 amino acids. DNA for the CDR3: TGTGCCAGCAGCTTGGTTCTAGCGGGAGGGAGCTCCTACAATGAGCAGTTCTTC. It codes for CASSLVLAGGSSYNEQFF.

The rearrangement joins TRBV5-8 to TRBJ2-7, with TRBD2 as a possible D gene (7 bases). The germline V and J ends were trimmed by 0 bases and 4 bases, with 23 bases remaining between them. CDR3 length equals 18 residues. From germline, CDR1 is SGHTS and CDR2 YDEGEE. CDR3 sequence: CASSLVTGGGRNLYEQYF. CDR3 DNA: TGTGCCAGCAGCTTGGTGACGGGGGGCGGACGGAATCTTTACGAGCAGTACTTC.

This clone was seen once. The J gene is TRBJ2-7, the V gene TRBV10-3; 9 bases are shared with TRBD1. Germline-derived CDR1 and CDR2 are ENHRY and SYGVKD. CDR3 length: 16 amino acids. With 0 bases clipped from V and 0 bases from J, the junction kept 3 bases outside the gene matches. The CDR3 coding sequence is TGTGCCATCAGTGAGTCGGACAGGGGAAGCTCCTACGAGCAGTACTTC. As protein: CAISESDRGSSYEQYF.

This chain joins TRBV28 and TRBJ1-4, with TRBD1 matching over 9 bases. This CDR3 contains 16 residues. Germline values: CDR1 MDHEN, CDR2 SYDVKM. Losses at the gene ends were 4 bases for V and 1 base for J; bases not matched to a gene: 4. The CDR3 is CASSSPGQGTNEKLFF. CDR3 nucleotide sequence: TGTGCCAGCAGTTCGCCGGGACAGGGAACTAATGAAAAACTGTTTTTT.

The chain joins TRBV28 to TRBJ2-3; tentatively, D is TRBD1 (5 bases). The CDR3 loop spans 15 amino acids. Trimming shortened V by 5 bases and J by 2 bases, and 14 bases separated the two germline ends. Germline V lookup: CDR1 MDHEN, CDR2 SYDVKM. This CDR3 is CASSLQGQITDTQYF. The CDR3 region has the DNA TGTGCCAGCAGTCTCCAAGGACAAATCACAGATACGCAGTATTTT.

The chain joins TRBV7-2 to TRBJ2-1; no definite D call. The CDR3 has 13 amino acids. Germline-derived CDR1 and CDR2 are SGHTA and FQGNSA. V was cut by 4 bases and J by 4 bases, with 8 bases left in between. The CDR3 is CASSSARYNEQFF. The CDR3 DNA reads TGTGCCAGCAGCTCCGCTAGGTACAATGAGCAGTTCTTC.

V and J are TRBV5-6 and TRBJ2-7; 7 bases match TRBD1. Germline lookup yields CDR1 SGHDT and CDR2 YYEEEE. Trimming removed 6 bases from V and 3 bases from J; junction bases left unmatched: 9. The CDR3 runs to 14 residues. In DNA, the CDR3 is TGTGCCAGCACCAGACAGGGCAGGAGCTACGAGCAGTACTTC. Its protein product is CASTRQGRSYEQYF.

The chain is built from TRBV18 and TRBJ2-7; D remains unclear. V was cut by 0 bases and J by 1 base, with 7 bases left in between. CDR1 and CDR2 from the germline V gene are KGHSH and LQKENI. This CDR3 spans 14 amino acids. CDR3: CASSPPEGSYEQYF. The CDR3 nucleotides are TGTGCCAGCTCACCACCTGAAGGTTCCTACGAGCAGTACTTC. Based on the CDR3 plus reference TRBV18 and TRBJ2-7, the full variable domain is NAGVMQNPRHLVRRRGQEARLRCSPMKGHSHVYWYRQLPEEGLKFMVYLQKENIIDESGMPKERFSAEFPKEGPSILRIQQVVRGDSAAYFCASSPPEGSYEQYFGPGTRLTVT.

The gene calls are TRBV6-1 and TRBJ2-1; TRBD1 might be the D (6 bases). In germline, CDR1 is MNHNS, CDR2 SASEGT. Trimming took 4 bases from V and 1 from J, leaving 11 bases between them. This CDR3 is 15 amino acids long. For the CDR3, the DNA is TGTGCCAGCAGTGCACAGGGTTTGTCCTACAATGAGCAGTTCTTC. This encodes CASSAQGLSYNEQFF.

Written as DNA, the CDR3 is TGTGCCAGCAGCGTAGTGGATTACACCGGGGAGCTGTTTTTT. Protein: CASSVVDYTGELFF. The chain recombines TRBV9 with TRBJ2-2; D call uncertain. Germline V lookup: CDR1 SGDLS, CDR2 YYNGEE. The V end lost 0 bases, the J end lost 3 bases, and 6 bases lay between the germline ends. The CDR3 length is 14 residues.

The chain employs TRBV19 and TRBJ2-3, with D perhaps matching TRBD1 (6 bases). The germline gives CDR1 LNHDA, CDR2 SQIVND (reference sequence). The CDR3 consists of 16 residues. Trimming cost V 5 bases and J 0 bases, with 15 bases left between them. DNA of the CDR3: TGTGCCAGTAGTCTCGGGACACAGCTTAGCACAGATACGCAGTATTTT. This translates into CASSLGTQLSTDTQYF.

This rearrangement joins TRBV5-1 to TRBJ1-1; D is unclear. CDR3 size: 15 residues. The V and J ends lost 0 bases and 4 bases respectively, with 13 bases between them. Germline V gene data show CDR1 as SGHRS and CDR2 as YFSETQ. CDR3 nucleotide sequence: TGCGCCAGCAGCTTGGTTCTTTCTGGGAGCACTGAAGCTTTCTTT. This translates into CASSLVLSGSTEAFF.

To note about this clone: Other nucleotide sequences from this sample produce the same CDR3. The chain employs TRBV5-4 and TRBJ2-4, with a possible D match to TRBD2 (6 bases). Germline V gene sequence: CDR1 SGHNT, CDR2 YYREEE (reference sequence). The CDR3 loop spans 15 amino acids. V was shortened by 0 bases and J by 1 base, with 8 bases between the two germline ends. The CDR3 DNA reads TGTGCCAGCAGCTTGGCCGGAGGGGCCAAAAACATTCAGTACTTC. Protein sequence: CASSLAGGAKNIQYF. The variable domain in full, with the rest retrieved from reference TRBV5-4 and TRBJ2-4, is ETGVTQSPTHLIKTRGQQVTLRCSSQSGHNTVSWYQQALGQGPQFIFQYYREEENGRGNFPPRFSGLQFPNYSSELNVNALELDDSALYLCASSLAGGAKNIQYFGAGTRLSVL.

The table lists this clone with a count of one. The CDR3 bases are TGCGCCAGCAGCCAAGAAAGACACCCGTCTTCCTACGAGCAGTACTTC. This codes for CASSQERHPSSYEQYF. This sequence joins TRBV4-3 and TRBJ2-7; no firm D call. CDR1 is LGHNA, CDR2 YSLEER, per germline. V lost 0 bases to trimming and J lost 1 base, with 13 bases between them. This CDR3 has 16 amino acids.

The chain combines TRBV7-9 with TRBJ2-3, with 9 positions matching TRBD2. The length of the CDR3 is 15 residues. After removal of 2 bases from V and 2 bases from J, the junction contained 2 bases not matched to a gene. In germline, CDR1 is SEHNR, CDR2 FQNEAQ (reference sequence). This chain's CDR3 is CASSLSGRLTDTQYF. The CDR3 region has the DNA TGTGCCAGCAGCTTAAGCGGGAGGCTCACAGATACGCAGTATTTT.

The gene calls are TRBV9 and TRBJ2-2; perhaps TRBD1 as D (5 bases). CDR1 and CDR2 (germline): SGDLS, YYNGEE. The CDR3 has 17 residues. V was shortened by 0 bases and J by 0 bases, with 12 bases between the two germline ends. CDR3 region: CASSVVGESANTGELFF. The CDR3 DNA is TGTGCCAGCAGCGTAGTAGGGGAAAGCGCGAACACCGGGGAGCTGTTTTTT.

The rearrangement uses TRBV5-1 and TRBJ2-6; D uncertain. This CDR3 has 15 amino acids. V was trimmed by 1 base and J by 0 bases, leaving 5 bases between them. The germline CDR1 and CDR2 sequences are SGHRS and YFSETQ. The CDR3 spells CASSLSTSGANVLTF. CDR3 DNA sequence: TGCGCCAGCAGCTTGTCTACCTCTGGGGCCAACGTCCTGACTTTC.

The CDR3 DNA reads as TGTGCCAGCAGTTCCCAAGACAGGGGACACTCCTACAATGAGCAGTTCTTC. Protein: CASSSQDRGHSYNEQFF. The chain carries TRBV27 and TRBJ2-1; 8 bases match TRBD1. V shed 4 bases and J 0 bases; nucleotides not matched to a gene: 8. This CDR3 contains 17 residues. Per the germline V gene, CDR1 is MNHEY and CDR2 is SMNVEV (reference sequence).

This chain uses TRBV6-4 with TRBJ2-7; D remains ambiguous. The V end was cut by 3 bases, the J end by 6 bases, with 12 bases between. CDR1 MRHNA and CDR2 SNTAGT come from the germline V gene. This CDR3 contains 13 residues. The CDR3 DNA sequence: TGTGCCAGCAGTGAGTCGTATGGGTTCGAGCAGTACTTC. It translates to CASSESYGFEQYF.

The rearrangement uses TRBV6-1 and TRBJ2-3; 10 nucleotides align to TRBD2. J gave up 3 bases and V 0 bases, and 6 bases lay outside the gene matches. Germline CDR1 is MNHNS and CDR2 is SASEGT. The length of the CDR3 is 17 residues. In DNA form, the CDR3 reads TGTGCCAGCAGTGAAGCGCGGCTAGCGGGAGCAACAGATACGCAGTATTTT. Protein product: CASSEARLAGATDTQYF.

The chain uses TRBV6-5 and TRBJ2-7; 14 nucleotides align to TRBD2. The V and J ends lost 6 bases and 3 bases, in that order; junction bases with no gene match: 4. The CDR3 consists of 15 residues. CDR1 and CDR2 from the germline V gene are MNHEY and SVGAGI. As DNA, the CDR3 is TGTGCCAGCAGCCGAGGGACTAGCGGGGGCTACGAGCAGTACTTC. Amino acid sequence: CASSRGTSGGYEQYF.

The chain combines TRBV6-1 with TRBJ2-5; D possibly corresponds to TRBD1 (7 bases). V lost 4 bases, J lost 5 bases, and 17 bases lay in between. Germline loops: CDR1 MNHNS, CDR2 SASEGT. The CDR3 has 15 residues. The CDR3 loop is CASSGRDSRGETQYF. In nucleotides, the CDR3 is TGTGCCAGCAGTGGCCGGGACAGCCGGGGGGAGACCCAGTACTTC.

As for this clone: The identical CDR3 is also encoded by other nucleotide sequences in the sample. The V gene is TRBV9, the J gene TRBJ2-3; D uncertain. The V end lost 0 bases, the J end lost 4 bases, and 6 bases lay between the germline ends. The CDR3 totals 13 residues. Germline CDR1 SGDLS, CDR2 YYNGEE. For the CDR3, the DNA is TGTGCCAGCAGCGTAGCTGGGGCAGATACGCAGTATTTT. Its translation is CASSVAGADTQYF.